The text below deals with one T cell receptor (beta chain). The data were obtained in a study of blood T cells in healthy people across ages. This CDR3 is 13 amino acids long. The V segment lost 5 bases and the J segment 8 bases; nucleotides outside the gene matches: 9. The germline V gene encodes CDR1 DFQATT and CDR2 SNEGSKA (reference sequence). A sample-barcoded 5' primer and a J-beta primer mix were used in a second PCR of roughly 7 to 12 cycles. TCRdb re-analysed the 5' RACE reads in MiXCR, keeping a single row per CDR3 protein. The data show fewer than 800,000 distinct CDR3 sequences, around 45% seen once.

The genes are TRBV20-1 and TRBJ1-2; 9 nucleotides match TRBD1. Sequencing was performed on blood. This TCR was recovered from a woman between 55 and 75 years old in good health. Here the CDR3 reads CSARGTGKRGYTF. The DNA of the CDR3 is TGCAGTGCTCGGGGGACAGGGAAGAGAGGCTACACCTTC.